A selection of T cell receptor beta chains follows, all from one sample in a study of regulatory T cells in long-lasting Graves disease. TCRdb reprocessed the multiplex PCR reads via MiXCR and lists one record per CDR3 protein. The data contain 350,000 to 500,000 distinct CDR3 sequences, around a fifth of them seen just once; the ten biggest clones take up roughly an eighth. The sequences come from peripheral blood mononuclear cells (PBMCs), collected when the disease was refractory, from a patient treated with antithyroid drugs. Source of these receptors: a female donor with Graves disease. Each CDR3 is given with its conserved first and last residue. Only some rows state a clone size, as once, few, many or a class for expanded clones.

many	TRBV2	CASSELGGDTSYNEQFF
-	TRBV2	CASSQHWGLADYNEQFF
-	TRBV7-9	CASSPFRSYNEQFF
many	TRBV20-1	CSATVPGTHETQYF
many	TRBV7-3	CASSLSSRGSGELFF
medium-sized	TRBV27	CASSFHPGQGNEKLFF
many	TRBV20-1	CSAQQTGHYNSPLHF
-	TRBV4-1	CASSPKGLRGSSNYGYTF
-	TRBV6-1	CASSARAVNTGELFF
many	TRBV28	CASSDKPGHRTDTQYF
many	TRBV6-1	CASSNRDSLNEKLFF
-	TRBV27	CASSPTTGSIQYF
many	TRBV13	CASSLGAGQETQYF
many	TRBV28	CASSPGDTLPQHF
few	TRBV9	CASSFQGHSGNTIYF
few	TRBV19	CASSSQRTGGAAIDTF
-	TRBV6-1	CASSVHSNQPQHF
many	TRBV11-2	CASSSDVYGYTF
-	TRBV5-1	CASSLAIAGNEQYF
-	TRBV19	CASSVNTNTEAFF
many	TRBV2	CASSRGAEETQYF
few	TRBV6-2/TRBV6-3	CASSWGGGGEQYF
many	TRBV12-3/TRBV12-4	CASTSDRGRSYEQYF